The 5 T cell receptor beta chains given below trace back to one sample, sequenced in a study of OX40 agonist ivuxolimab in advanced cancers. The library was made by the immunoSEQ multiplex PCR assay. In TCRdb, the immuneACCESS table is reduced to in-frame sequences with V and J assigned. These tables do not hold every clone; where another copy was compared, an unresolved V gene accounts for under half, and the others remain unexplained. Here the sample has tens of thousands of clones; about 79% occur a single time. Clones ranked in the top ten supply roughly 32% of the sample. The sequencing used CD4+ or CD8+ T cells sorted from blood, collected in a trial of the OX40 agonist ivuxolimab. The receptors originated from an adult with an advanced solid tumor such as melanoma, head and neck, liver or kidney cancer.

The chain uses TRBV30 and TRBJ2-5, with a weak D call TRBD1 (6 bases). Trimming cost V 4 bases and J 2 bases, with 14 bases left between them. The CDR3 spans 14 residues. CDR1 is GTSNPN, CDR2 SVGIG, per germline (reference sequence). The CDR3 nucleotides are TGTGCCTGGAATTTGGGGACATCGCAAGAGACCCAGTACTTC. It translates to CAWNLGTSQETQYF. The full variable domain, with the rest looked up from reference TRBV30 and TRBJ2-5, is SQTIHQWPATLVQPVGSPLSLECTVEGTSNPNLYWYRQAAGRGLQLLFYSVGIGQISSEVPQNLSASRPQDRQFILSSKKLLLSDSGFYLCAWNLGTSQETQYFGPGTRLLVL.

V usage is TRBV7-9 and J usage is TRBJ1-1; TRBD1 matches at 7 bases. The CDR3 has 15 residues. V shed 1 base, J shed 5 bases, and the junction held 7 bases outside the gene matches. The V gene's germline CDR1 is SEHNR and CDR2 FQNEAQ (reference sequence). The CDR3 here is CASSLDLTGETEAFF. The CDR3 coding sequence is TGTGCCAGCAGCTTAGACCTAACAGGGGAGACTGAAGCTTTCTTT.

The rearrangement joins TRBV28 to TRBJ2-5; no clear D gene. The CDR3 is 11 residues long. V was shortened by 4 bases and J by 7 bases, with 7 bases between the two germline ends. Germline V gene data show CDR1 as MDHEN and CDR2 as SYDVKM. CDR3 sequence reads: CASSYSGTQYF. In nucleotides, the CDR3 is TGTGCCAGCAGTTATAGTGGGACCCAGTACTTC.

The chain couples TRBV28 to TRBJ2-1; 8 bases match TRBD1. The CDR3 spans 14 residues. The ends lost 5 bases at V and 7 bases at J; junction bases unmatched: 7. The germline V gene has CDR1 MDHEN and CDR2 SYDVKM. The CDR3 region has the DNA TGTGCCAGCAGTATAAGACAGGGGCTAAATGAGCAGTTCTTC. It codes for CASSIRQGLNEQFF.

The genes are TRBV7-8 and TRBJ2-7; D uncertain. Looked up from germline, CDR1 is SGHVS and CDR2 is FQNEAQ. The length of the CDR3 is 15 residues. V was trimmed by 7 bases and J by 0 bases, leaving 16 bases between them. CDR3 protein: CASTPAAQSSYEQYF. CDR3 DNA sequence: TGTGCCAGCACCCCGGCGGCTCAGAGCTCCTACGAGCAGTACTTC.